The present entry profiles one T cell receptor (beta chain) with its context. Its antigen is not identified. The source of the sample is a study of STAT3 mutations in large granular lymphocyte leukemia. As for the study in general: Roughly half of the longitudinally sequenced T-LGLL patients carried detectable canonical activating STAT3 mutations. Findings and limits, study-wide: Treatment regimens differed across patients between samplings. In T-cell large granular lymphocyte leukemia, about half of patients showed multiple immunodominant subclonotypes.

Measured with immunoSEQ multiplex PCR; TCRdb has only the in-frame clones, and not every one. The table has approximately 5,700 clones, around 94% seen once. CDR1 and CDR2 from the germline V gene are KGHSH and LQKENI. Trimming cost V 4 bases and J 7 bases; bases outside gene matches: 13. This CDR3 region has 16 residues. What was sequenced was peripheral blood mononuclear cells. The chain employs TRBV18 and TRBJ2-7, with 10 nucleotides matching TRBD1. This TCR came from a man between 60 and 75 years old with T-cell large granular lymphocyte leukemia. Some clones in this sample may be carry-over from other donors' samples. The CDR3 here is CASSLLRDRGTGEQYF. The CDR3 region has the DNA TGTGCCAGCTCACTTCTCCGGGACAGGGGTACGGGGGAGCAGTACTTC. Full variable domain (outside the CDR3, taken from reference TRBV18 and TRBJ2-7): NAGVMQNPRHLVRRRGQEARLRCSPMKGHSHVYWYRQLPEEGLKFMVYLQKENIIDESGMPKERFSAEFPKEGPSILRIQQVVRGDSAAYFCASSLLRDRGTGEQYFGPGTRLTVT.